The rows below give T cell receptor beta chains drawn from one sample of a study of read filtering for tumor transcriptome and immune sequencing. TCRdb processed the reads anew with MiXCR; each CDR3 protein has one entry. This table has 100,000 to 150,000 distinct CDR3 sequences, 10% to 15% appearing once. The sequenced sample was a population of CD138-negative cells sorted from bone marrow. These TCRs come from a donor at least 40 years old with multiple myeloma. Each CDR3 is given with its conserved first and last residue. D genes are given only for firm matches. Part of the rows lack a size; the others show once, few, many or a class for expanded clones.

clone size: many
D gene: TRBD2
J gene: TRBJ2-7
V gene: TRBV9
CDR3 DNA: TGTGCCAGCAGCGTAGAAGGGGTAGCGGGAGTTGTCGAGCAGTACTTC
CDR3 protein: CASSVEGVAGVVEQYF

clone size: many
D gene: -
J gene: TRBJ2-2
V gene: TRBV5-6
CDR3 DNA: TGTGCCAGCAGCTACTACACCGGGGAGCTGTTTTTT
CDR3 protein: CASSYYTGELFF

clone size: many
D gene: -
J gene: TRBJ2-2
V gene: TRBV11-1
CDR3 DNA: TGTGCCAGCAGCTTAGCGGCGTACACCGGGGAGCTGTTTTTT
CDR3 protein: CASSLAAYTGELFF

clone size: many
D gene: -
J gene: TRBJ2-3
V gene: TRBV30
CDR3 DNA: TGTGCCTGGAGAGATTCTCCAGATACGCAGTATTTT
CDR3 protein: CAWRDSPDTQYF

clone size: many
D gene: TRBD2
J gene: TRBJ2-5
V gene: TRBV7-9
CDR3 DNA: TGTGCCAGCAGCTTAGGAGCGGGGGGCCCGGTGACCCAGTACTTC
CDR3 protein: CASSLGAGGPVTQYF

clone size: many
D gene: -
J gene: TRBJ2-5
V gene: TRBV6-5
CDR3 DNA: TGTGCCAGCAGTAGCCCAGGGGCCCCCCAAGAGACCCAGTACTTC
CDR3 protein: CASSSPGAPQETQYF

clone size: many
D gene: -
J gene: TRBJ2-1
V gene: TRBV9
CDR3 DNA: TGTGCCAGCAGCGTAGATCAGGACCCCCAGAATGAGCAGTTCTTC
CDR3 protein: CASSVDQDPQNEQFF

clone size: many
D gene: -
J gene: TRBJ2-3
V gene: TRBV29-1
CDR3 DNA: TGCAGCGAAGCTAGGCCAGGCACAGATACGCAGTATTTT
CDR3 protein: CSEARPGTDTQYF

clone size: many
D gene: -
J gene: TRBJ1-5
V gene: TRBV6-2/TRBV6-3
CDR3 DNA: TGTGCCAGCAGTTACGAGCGGGCATCGGGCAATCAGCCCCAGCATTTT
CDR3 protein: CASSYERASGNQPQHF

clone size: -
D gene: TRBD2
J gene: TRBJ2-5
V gene: TRBV6-2/TRBV6-3
CDR3 DNA: TGTGCCAGCTGTGAGGGAGGGGTCCAAGAGACCCAGTACTTC
CDR3 protein: CASCEGGVQETQYF

clone size: many
D gene: TRBD1
J gene: TRBJ2-7
V gene: TRBV5-1
CDR3 DNA: TGCGCCAGCAGCTCGGACGGGACAGGGTTTCTCGAGCAGTACTTC
CDR3 protein: CASSSDGTGFLEQYF

clone size: many
D gene: TRBD2
J gene: TRBJ2-1
V gene: TRBV28
CDR3 DNA: TGTGCCAGCACCTTGGCGGGAGTCCTTAATGAGCAGTTCTTC
CDR3 protein: CASTLAGVLNEQFF

clone size: -
D gene: -
J gene: TRBJ2-2
V gene: TRBV4-1
CDR3 DNA: TGCGCCAGCAGCCAAGAGGCGAGCGGCCCCGGGGAGCTGTTTTTT
CDR3 protein: CASSQEASGPGELFF

clone size: few
D gene: TRBD2
J gene: TRBJ2-2
V gene: TRBV5-4
CDR3 DNA: TGTGCCAGCACCCTAGCGGGGGGGCAAAGCGGGGAGCTGTTTTTT
CDR3 protein: CASTLAGGQSGELFF

clone size: many
D gene: -
J gene: TRBJ2-1
V gene: TRBV12-3/TRBV12-4
CDR3 DNA: TGTGCCAGCAGTTTATCATGGTATCCTTACAATGAGCAGTTCTTC
CDR3 protein: CASSLSWYPYNEQFF

clone size: many
D gene: TRBD1
J gene: TRBJ1-5
V gene: TRBV7-9
CDR3 DNA: TGTGCCAGCAGCTCCGGGACAGGGAGAGGTCAGCCCCAGCATTTT
CDR3 protein: CASSSGTGRGQPQHF

clone size: many
D gene: -
J gene: TRBJ1-6
V gene: TRBV7-2
CDR3 DNA: TGTGCCAGCAGCTTAGTCGGCGGCAGCCAAATTGGGGCCCTCCACTTT
CDR3 protein: CASSLVGGSQIGALHF

clone size: many
D gene: -
J gene: TRBJ2-3
V gene: TRBV28
CDR3 DNA: TGTGCCAGCAGTTTAATGGGGGGCACAGAAGATACGCAGTATTTT
CDR3 protein: CASSLMGGTEDTQYF

clone size: many
D gene: -
J gene: TRBJ1-2
V gene: TRBV5-1
CDR3 DNA: TGCGCCAGCAGCCTAAGACAGGAGTATGGCTACACCTTC
CDR3 protein: CASSLRQEYGYTF

clone size: many
D gene: TRBD2
J gene: TRBJ2-3
V gene: TRBV6-6
CDR3 DNA: TGTGCCAGCATCGCAGAGCGGGGGGTCACAGATACGCAGTATTTT
CDR3 protein: CASIAERGVTDTQYF

clone size: -
D gene: -
J gene: TRBJ2-5
V gene: TRBV3-1
CDR3 DNA: TGTGCCAGCAGCCAAGACCCCCTGAGGGAGACCCAGTACTTC
CDR3 protein: CASSQDPLRETQYF

clone size: many
D gene: -
J gene: TRBJ2-6
V gene: TRBV27
CDR3 DNA: TGTGCCAGCAGTTTTGATCCTGGGGCCAACGTCCTGACTTTC
CDR3 protein: CASSFDPGANVLTF

clone size: many
D gene: TRBD2
J gene: TRBJ2-1
V gene: TRBV20-1
CDR3 DNA: TGCAGTGCCACCCCGACTGGACTAGCGGGATACAATGAGCAGTTCTTC
CDR3 protein: CSATPTGLAGYNEQFF

clone size: many
D gene: TRBD2
J gene: TRBJ2-7
V gene: TRBV11-2
CDR3 DNA: TGTGCCAGCAGCTTAGATAGCGGGGAGAGCTACGAGCAGTACTTC
CDR3 protein: CASSLDSGESYEQYF

clone size: many
D gene: TRBD1
J gene: TRBJ2-1
V gene: TRBV12-3/TRBV12-4
CDR3 DNA: TGTGCCAGCACCGACAGGGGTAATGAGCAGTTCTTC
CDR3 protein: CASTDRGNEQFF

clone size: many
D gene: TRBD2
J gene: TRBJ2-5
V gene: TRBV11-2
CDR3 DNA: TGTGCCAGCAGCCGTAGCGGGAGGGCCTTAGAGACCCAGTACTTC
CDR3 protein: CASSRSGRALETQYF

clone size: -
D gene: -
J gene: TRBJ2-7
V gene: TRBV28
CDR3 DNA: TGTGCCAGCAGACTGATCGGGAGCTCCTACGAGCAGTACTTC
CDR3 protein: CASRLIGSSYEQYF

clone size: many
D gene: -
J gene: TRBJ1-2
V gene: TRBV20-1
CDR3 DNA: TGCAGTGCTTTCGTTCCAAAGGGCTATGGCTACACCTTC
CDR3 protein: CSAFVPKGYGYTF

clone size: many
D gene: TRBD1
J gene: TRBJ1-5
V gene: TRBV28
CDR3 DNA: TGTGCCAGCAGTAGAGGGACAGCCGGAAATCAGCCCCAGCATTTT
CDR3 protein: CASSRGTAGNQPQHF

clone size: many
D gene: -
J gene: TRBJ2-7
V gene: TRBV20-1
CDR3 DNA: TGCAGTGCTAGAGTCTGGAGAGACGGGTACGAGCAGTACTTC
CDR3 protein: CSARVWRDGYEQYF

clone size: many
D gene: TRBD2
J gene: TRBJ2-5
V gene: TRBV5-1
CDR3 DNA: TGCGCCAGCAGCTTGGGCGGGCGGGAGATTGAGACCCAGTACTTC
CDR3 protein: CASSLGGREIETQYF

clone size: many
D gene: -
J gene: TRBJ2-1
V gene: TRBV7-9
CDR3 DNA: TGTGCCAGCAGCTCAGGGCCGGGACGAAGAGCCTACAATGAGCAGTTCTTC
CDR3 protein: CASSSGPGRRAYNEQFF

clone size: many
D gene: -
J gene: TRBJ1-1
V gene: TRBV29-1
CDR3 DNA: TGCAGCGTCGGCGGGTCGGGAAACACTGAAGCTTTCTTT
CDR3 protein: CSVGGSGNTEAFF

clone size: many
D gene: TRBD1
J gene: TRBJ2-1
V gene: TRBV4-1
CDR3 DNA: TGCGCCAGCAGCCGCCGGGACAGGAATGAGCAGTTCTTC
CDR3 protein: CASSRRDRNEQFF

clone size: -
D gene: TRBD1
J gene: TRBJ2-2
V gene: TRBV28
CDR3 DNA: TGTGCCAGCAGAACCATGACAGGGGCGGGCGGGGAGCTGTTTTTT
CDR3 protein: CASRTMTGAGGELFF

clone size: many
D gene: -
J gene: TRBJ1-4
V gene: TRBV6-1
CDR3 DNA: TGTGCCAGCAGTGTGGGAAGGATAGGTGAAAAACTGTTTTTT
CDR3 protein: CASSVGRIGEKLFF

clone size: many
D gene: TRBD1
J gene: TRBJ1-1
V gene: TRBV5-1
CDR3 DNA: TGCGCCAGCAGCCCGGGAGCAGGGGGTCACACTGAAGCTTTCTTT
CDR3 protein: CASSPGAGGHTEAFF

clone size: many
D gene: -
J gene: TRBJ1-5
V gene: TRBV2
CDR3 DNA: TGTGCCAGCAGTGAAAGGGGTACGGACGATCAGCCCCAGCATTTT
CDR3 protein: CASSERGTDDQPQHF

clone size: many
D gene: -
J gene: TRBJ1-4
V gene: TRBV7-2
CDR3 DNA: TGTGCCAGCAGCTTATTCGGGAATGAAAAACTGTTTTTT
CDR3 protein: CASSLFGNEKLFF

clone size: few
D gene: TRBD1
J gene: TRBJ1-1
V gene: TRBV6-5
CDR3 DNA: TGTGCCAGCAGTAACGACAGGGGTGCTTTCTTT
CDR3 protein: CASSNDRGAFF

clone size: many
D gene: TRBD2
J gene: TRBJ2-3
V gene: TRBV25-1
CDR3 DNA: TGTGCCAGCAGTGAATTGAAGCGGGGGTTCACAGATACGCAGTATTTT
CDR3 protein: CASSELKRGFTDTQYF

clone size: few
D gene: TRBD2
J gene: TRBJ2-3
V gene: TRBV7-3
CDR3 DNA: TGTGCCAGCAGCTTTAGCGGGAGTCCTCCAGATACGCAGTATTTT
CDR3 protein: CASSFSGSPPDTQYF

clone size: many
D gene: TRBD2
J gene: TRBJ2-5
V gene: TRBV28
CDR3 DNA: TGTGCCAGCAGTTACGGCGGGAGGGAGACCCAGTACTTC
CDR3 protein: CASSYGGRETQYF

clone size: many
D gene: -
J gene: TRBJ2-3
V gene: TRBV5-1
CDR3 DNA: TGCGCCAGCAGCCTCGACTCTAGCACAGATACGCAGTATTTT
CDR3 protein: CASSLDSSTDTQYF

clone size: -
D gene: -
J gene: TRBJ2-4
V gene: TRBV14
CDR3 DNA: TGTGCCAGCAGCCAAGACTCCGGGAGAGAGGGGACCAAAAACATTCAGTACTTC
CDR3 protein: CASSQDSGREGTKNIQYF

clone size: many
D gene: TRBD1
J gene: TRBJ2-7
V gene: TRBV29-1
CDR3 DNA: TGCAGCGTTGTGCTTGGTCAGGGGGACTCCTACGAGCAGTACTTC
CDR3 protein: CSVVLGQGDSYEQYF

clone size: many
D gene: -
J gene: TRBJ2-2
V gene: TRBV7-6
CDR3 DNA: TGTGCCAGCAGCCCCGACTCCACCGGGGAGCTGTTTTTT
CDR3 protein: CASSPDSTGELFF

clone size: many
D gene: TRBD1
J gene: TRBJ1-5
V gene: TRBV12-3/TRBV12-4
CDR3 DNA: TGTGCCAGCAGTTCAGAGACAGGGGGTAATCAGCCCCAGCATTTT
CDR3 protein: CASSSETGGNQPQHF

clone size: many
D gene: -
J gene: TRBJ2-1
V gene: TRBV6-2/TRBV6-3
CDR3 DNA: TGTGCCAGCATCTATGAGCAGTTCTTC
CDR3 protein: CASIYEQFF

clone size: many
D gene: -
J gene: TRBJ1-1
V gene: TRBV24-1
CDR3 DNA: TGTGCCACCAGTGAAAGCACAGAGAACACTGAAGCTTTCTTT
CDR3 protein: CATSESTENTEAFF

clone size: -
D gene: TRBD1
J gene: TRBJ2-7
V gene: TRBV3-1
CDR3 DNA: TGTGCCAGCAGCCGGACAGGAGAAAGATCCTACGACCAGTACTTC
CDR3 protein: CASSRTGERSYDQYF

clone size: few
D gene: -
J gene: TRBJ1-2
V gene: TRBV15
CDR3 DNA: TGTGCCACCAGCAGAGATGCCCCCAGGGCGGGGGGCTACACCTTC
CDR3 protein: CATSRDAPRAGGYTF

clone size: -
D gene: -
J gene: TRBJ2-1
V gene: TRBV6-6
CDR3 DNA: TGTGCCAGCAGTGAAAGAATAGGGAGCTCCTACAATGAGCAGTTCTTC
CDR3 protein: CASSERIGSSYNEQFF